This T cell receptor (beta chain) was identified in a study of T cell changes during pregnancy in multiple sclerosis. This clone has only a few counts. At one end, the junction sequence differs from germline, possibly due to a read error. Clones were sequenced by immunoSEQ multiplex PCR, and TCRdb holds only the in-frame ones, with some missing. The table records about 100,000 clones, around 93% of them present only once. CDR1 and CDR2 (germline): LNHDA, SQIVND (reference sequence). The CDR3 contains 12 residues. This sequence was found in a female donor with multiple sclerosis, enrolled in a pregnancy study. The chain recombines TRBV19 with TRBJ1-1; the match to TRBD1 covers 8 bases. The input for sequencing was peripheral blood, taken after pregnancy. The CDR3 coding sequence is TGTGCCAGTTGGGGGACTCAGGGGGCGCCGACCTTT. It yields the protein CASWGTQGAPTF. The complete variable domain, with remaining parts taken from reference TRBV19 and TRBJ1-1, reads DGGITQSPKYLFRKEGQNVTLSCEQNLNHDAMYWYRQDPGQGLRLIYYSQIVNDFQKGDIAEGYSVSREKKESFPLTVTSAQKNPTAFYLCASWGTQGAPTFGQGTRLTVV.